The 18 T cell receptor beta chains listed next were all sequenced from one sample in a study of ipilimumab plus nivolumab after autologous stem cell transplantation. Repertoires were generated with immunoSEQ multiplex PCR, while TCRdb's copy carries only in-frame clones and drops some. The table lists 40,000 to 45,000 clones, 85% to 95% of them singletons, with approximately 1% in the top ten. Sequenced material: PBMCs, taken in a trial of ipilimumab plus nivolumab as post-transplant consolidation. The receptors derive from a male donor with multiple myeloma.

V gene TRBV18 combines with J gene TRBJ2-5; D remains ambiguous. The CDR3 consists of 13 residues. CDR1 KGHSH and CDR2 LQKENI come from the germline V gene. Trimming left V 3 bases short and J 0 bases short, with 5 bases between. The CDR3 reads CASSPKYQETQYF. As DNA, the CDR3 is TGTGCCAGCTCACCCAAGTACCAAGAGACCCAGTACTTC.

The V and J genes are TRBV6-1 and TRBJ1-1; D call uncertain. V lost 4 bases to trimming and J lost 1 base, with 13 bases between them. The CDR3 sequence is 15 residues long. Germline CDR1 MNHNS, CDR2 SASEGT. CDR3 bases: TGTGCCAGCAGTGGCCGGAGCCTGAGGAACACTGAAGCTTTCTTT. Translation gives CASSGRSLRNTEAFF.

The chain couples TRBV7-8 to TRBJ2-5, with 11 bases identical to TRBD2. The CDR3 contains 14 residues. The germline CDR1 and CDR2 sequences are SGHVS and FQNEAQ. The trim removed 7 bases at V and 3 bases at J, leaving 4 bases unmatched. This CDR3 is CASTSSGRKETQYF. The CDR3 DNA sequence: TGTGCCAGCACGTCTAGCGGGAGGAAAGAGACCCAGTACTTC.

The chain has TRBV29-1 and TRBJ2-1, with 7 bases matching TRBD2. Trimming cost V 6 bases and J 3 bases; bases outside gene matches: 11. Per the germline V gene, CDR1 is SQVTM and CDR2 is ANQGSEA. The CDR3 runs 15 residues. The CDR3 bases are TGCAGCGTGCCCGTGGAGCGGGAAGTCTACAATGAGCAGTTCTTC. Translation: CSVPVEREVYNEQFF.

This chain links TRBV19 with TRBJ2-1; 16 positions match TRBD2. CDR1 LNHDA and CDR2 SQIVND come from the germline V gene (reference sequence). This CDR3 has 18 residues. V trimming: 3 bases; J trimming: 0 bases; junction bases outside the gene matches: 2. CDR3 bases: TGTGCCAGTAGTATGGGACTAGCGGGGGGGAGCTCCTACAATGAGCAGTTCTTC. The encoded protein is CASSMGLAGGSSYNEQFF.

Note on this clone: Other DNA sequences in the same sample also yield this CDR3. The gene calls are TRBV28 and TRBJ2-5; TRBD1 aligns across 10 bases. Germline trimming cut 4 bases from V and 5 bases from J; bases unmatched to any gene: 7. The germline V gene encodes CDR1 MDHEN and CDR2 SYDVKM. This CDR3 is 15 amino acids long. The CDR3 region has the DNA TGTGCCAGCAGTTCACCGGGACAGGGGACGGAGACCCAGTACTTC. Its protein product is CASSSPGQGTETQYF.

This clone has just a few counts. The chain employs TRBV5-1 and TRBJ2-5, with a weak D call TRBD1 (6 bases). Germline V lookup: CDR1 SGHRS, CDR2 YFSETQ. The length of the CDR3 is 14 residues. Trimming took 0 bases from V and 6 from J, leaving 12 bases between them. The DNA for the CDR3 is TGCGCCAGCAGCTTGGGTTTGGGGGCGCAGACCCAGTACTTC. The encoded protein is CASSLGLGAQTQYF.

In its sample, this clone was seen once. V usage is TRBV7-9 and J usage is TRBJ2-1, with D hard to call. Trimming left V 10 bases short and J 6 bases short, with 13 bases between. This CDR3 contains 12 residues. Per germline, CDR1 SEHNR and CDR2 FQNEAQ (reference sequence). CDR3 coding DNA: TGTGCCATCTCTGAACTACGCAATGAGCAGTTCTTC. It encodes CAISELRNEQFF.

This clone occurred once. V gene TRBV4-3 combines with J gene TRBJ1-4; 9 nucleotides line up with TRBD1. Germline CDR1 is LGHNA and CDR2 is YSLEER. Losses at the gene ends were 1 base for V and 0 bases for J; bases not matched to a gene: 12. The CDR3 has 20 residues. In DNA form, the CDR3 reads TGCGCCAGCAGCCAAGCATACGCCGGGACAGGGATAGCAACTAATGAAAAACTGTTTTTT. The encoded protein is CASSQAYAGTGIATNEKLFF.

The chain carries TRBV7-3 and TRBJ2-7, with D maybe TRBD2 (6 bases). The V end was cut by 5 bases, the J end by 4 bases, with 12 bases between. CDR1 SGHTA and CDR2 FQGTGA come from the germline V gene. This CDR3 comprises 13 residues. The CDR3 DNA follows: TGTGCCAGCAGCGCGGGACGGCAATACGAGCAGTACTTC. Residues: CASSAGRQYEQYF.

The rearrangement joins TRBV7-9 to TRBJ2-7; D unresolved. Deletions cut 4 bases from V and 3 bases from J, with 7 bases between. The CDR3 totals 12 residues. Germline loops: CDR1 SEHNR, CDR2 FQNEAQ (reference sequence). The CDR3 DNA follows: TGTGCCAGCAGCTCTGGCTTCTACGAGCAGTACTTC. Translating gives CASSSGFYEQYF.

The chain has TRBV6-6 and TRBJ1-2; 9 bases are shared with TRBD1. The CDR3 has 13 residues. Germline V gene lookup returns CDR1 MNHNY and CDR2 SVGAGI (reference sequence). The V gene end was trimmed by 6 bases and the J gene end by 4 bases; junction bases not matched to a gene: 3. This chain's CDR3 is CASRTDRGYGYTF. CDR3 bases: TGTGCCAGCAGAACGGACAGGGGCTATGGCTACACCTTC.

The V and J genes are TRBV4-2 and TRBJ1-6; D unresolved. Germline values: CDR1 LGHNA, CDR2 YNFKEQ. This CDR3 spans 13 amino acids. The germline V and J ends were trimmed by 0 bases and 7 bases, with 4 bases remaining between them. The CDR3 bases are TGTGCCAGCAGCCAAGAGGCGAATTCACCCCTCCACTTT. This encodes CASSQEANSPLHF.

This sequence joins TRBV14 and TRBJ1-5, with 7 bases that match TRBD1. This CDR3 is built from 14 residues. The trim removed 4 bases at V and 7 bases at J, leaving 7 bases unmatched. Germline lookup yields CDR1 SGHDN and CDR2 FVKESK. CDR3 loop: CASSRQGIGQPQHF. CDR3 in DNA: TGTGCCAGCAGCCGACAGGGTATCGGGCAGCCCCAGCATTTT.

V usage is TRBV27 and J usage is TRBJ2-6, with 9 bases that match TRBD1. CDR1 and CDR2 from the germline V gene are MNHEY and SMNVEV (reference sequence). The trim removed 8 bases at V and 0 bases at J, leaving 14 bases unmatched. CDR3 length equals 19 residues. CDR3: CASGWGWGQGPSGANVLTF. The DNA of the CDR3 is TGTGCCAGCGGTTGGGGTTGGGGACAGGGTCCCTCTGGGGCCAACGTCCTGACTTTC.

The chain combines TRBV7-6 with TRBJ2-2; D is unclear. The length of the CDR3 is 14 residues. Germline V lookup: CDR1 SGHVS, CDR2 FNYEAQ. V lost 3 bases to trimming and J lost 1 base, with 6 bases between them. DNA of the CDR3: TGTGCCAGCAGCTTGGCAGTGAACACCGGGGAGCTGTTTTTT. Amino acid sequence: CASSLAVNTGELFF.

This sequence joins TRBV7-8 and TRBJ1-2, with no clear D. V was cut by 1 base and J by 4 bases, with 13 bases left in between. The CDR3 consists of 15 residues. Germline-derived CDR1 and CDR2 are SGHVS and FQNEAQ. CDR3 sequence (DNA): TGTGCCAGCAGCTTAGTCCCCCCTGCGCTCTATGGCTACACCTTC. It codes for CASSLVPPALYGYTF.

DNA of the CDR3: TGCGCCAGCAGCGCAGGGGTTTGGGGCACAGATACGCAGTATTTT. It encodes CASSAGVWGTDTQYF. The rearrangement links TRBV5-1 to TRBJ2-3, with a possible D match to TRBD1 (6 bases). The CDR3 extends over 15 amino acids. Trimming removed 4 bases at V and 1 base at J, with 13 bases between. Per the germline V gene, CDR1 is SGHRS and CDR2 is YFSETQ. Variable domain in full (rest from reference TRBV5-1 and TRBJ2-3): KAGVTQTPRYLIKTRGQQVTLSCSPISGHRSVSWYQQTPGQGLQFLFEYFSETQRNKGNFPGRFSGRQFSNSRSEMNVSTLELGDSALYLCASSAGVWGTDTQYFGPGTRLTVL.